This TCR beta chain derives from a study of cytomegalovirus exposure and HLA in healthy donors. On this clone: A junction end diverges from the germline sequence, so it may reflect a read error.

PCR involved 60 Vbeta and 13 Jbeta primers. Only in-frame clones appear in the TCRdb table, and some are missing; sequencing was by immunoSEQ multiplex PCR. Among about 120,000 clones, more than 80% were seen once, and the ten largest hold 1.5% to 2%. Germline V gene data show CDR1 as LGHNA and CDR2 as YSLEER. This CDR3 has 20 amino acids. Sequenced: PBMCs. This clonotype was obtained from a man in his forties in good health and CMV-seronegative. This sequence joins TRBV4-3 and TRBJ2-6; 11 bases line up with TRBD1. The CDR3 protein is CASSLIQIGQGAAGANGLTF. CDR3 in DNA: TGCGCCAGCAGCCTCATCCAGATCGGACAGGGGGCGGCTGGGGCCAACGGCCTGACTTTC.